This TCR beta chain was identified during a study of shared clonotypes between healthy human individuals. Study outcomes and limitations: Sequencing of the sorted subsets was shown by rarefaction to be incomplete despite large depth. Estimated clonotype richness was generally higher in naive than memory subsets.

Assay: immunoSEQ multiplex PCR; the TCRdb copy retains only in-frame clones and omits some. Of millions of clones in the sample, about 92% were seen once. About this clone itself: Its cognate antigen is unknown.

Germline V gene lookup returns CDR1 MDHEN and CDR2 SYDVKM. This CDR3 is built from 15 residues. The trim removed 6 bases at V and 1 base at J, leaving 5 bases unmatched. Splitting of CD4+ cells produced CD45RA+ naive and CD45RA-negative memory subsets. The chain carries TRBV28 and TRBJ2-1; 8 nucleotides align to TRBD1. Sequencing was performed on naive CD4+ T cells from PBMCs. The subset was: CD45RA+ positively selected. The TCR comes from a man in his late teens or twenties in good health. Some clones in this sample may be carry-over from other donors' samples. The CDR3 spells CASRDRVGSYNEQFF. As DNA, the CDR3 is TGTGCCAGCAGGGACAGGGTAGGATCCTACAATGAGCAGTTCTTC.